Listed below are T cell receptor beta chains from one sample, sequenced in a study of blood T cell repertoires in COVID-19. The method was immunoSEQ multiplex PCR; TCRdb's version includes in-frame clones alone and lacks a portion of them. Here the sample spans roughly 200,000 clones, 76% being singletons. Input material: peripheral blood. These receptors all stem from a woman in her fifties or sixties with active or convalescent COVID-19. CDR3s include the opening cysteine and the closing phenylalanine or tryptophan.

v_call: TRBV19
j_call: TRBJ1-5
cdr3_aa: CASSRRGEDGQPQHF

v_call: TRBV18
j_call: TRBJ1-1
cdr3_aa: CASSPRKGAGEAFF

v_call: TRBV7-2
j_call: TRBJ2-3
cdr3_aa: CASSLTAFSTDTQYF

v_call: TRBV7-9
j_call: TRBJ2-3
cdr3_aa: CASSLLAASTDTQYF

v_call: TRBV7-3
j_call: TRBJ2-3
cdr3_aa: CASSLGPAGGQSDTQYF

v_call: TRBV27
j_call: TRBJ1-6
cdr3_aa: CASSAVGQGEGSPLHF

v_call: TRBV21-1
j_call: TRBJ2-3
cdr3_aa: CAVPPGAGGTDTQYF

v_call: TRBV3-1/TRBV3-2
j_call: TRBJ2-7
cdr3_aa: CASSQAGISSYEQYF

v_call: TRBV2
j_call: TRBJ1-6
cdr3_aa: CASQSRDRNNSPLHF

v_call: TRBV6-4
j_call: TRBJ2-3
cdr3_aa: CASSESPGLSDTQYF

v_call: TRBV19
j_call: TRBJ2-2
cdr3_aa: CASSTAVFGTGATGELFF

v_call: TRBV10-3
j_call: TRBJ2-2
cdr3_aa: CAISPSGGVTGELFF

v_call: TRBV29-1
j_call: TRBJ2-5
cdr3_aa: CSVRAPGETQYF

v_call: TRBV10-3
j_call: TRBJ1-2
cdr3_aa: CAIRNTGGGYTF

v_call: TRBV2
j_call: TRBJ1-6
cdr3_aa: CADKMGQGVSPLHF

v_call: TRBV6-6
j_call: TRBJ1-1
cdr3_aa: CASSYSQGNTEAFF

v_call: TRBV6-2/TRBV6-3
j_call: TRBJ2-7
cdr3_aa: CASSYGAGGYEQYF

v_call: TRBV19
j_call: TRBJ1-1
cdr3_aa: CASSMSRDTEAFF

v_call: TRBV7-9
j_call: TRBJ2-1
cdr3_aa: CASSSLAHYNEQFF

v_call: TRBV28
j_call: TRBJ2-7
cdr3_aa: CASSFWGRSSYEQYF

v_call: TRBV27
j_call: TRBJ1-5
cdr3_aa: CASSSRGGQPQHF

v_call: TRBV6-2/TRBV6-3
j_call: TRBJ2-3
cdr3_aa: CASSYSITGLRYRTDTQYF

v_call: TRBV7-2
j_call: TRBJ2-1
cdr3_aa: CASSLAASGLEQFF

v_call: TRBV28
j_call: TRBJ2-4
cdr3_aa: CASSPGAGGSDIQYF

v_call: TRBV28
j_call: TRBJ2-7
cdr3_aa: CASSLFSGANGKQYF

v_call: TRBV1
j_call: TRBJ1-6
cdr3_aa: CTSMYREVGSPLHF

v_call: TRBV5-6
j_call: TRBJ1-6
cdr3_aa: CASSYRGSSYNSPLHF

v_call: TRBV9
j_call: TRBJ1-1
cdr3_aa: CASSVGIGSGMNTEAFF

v_call: TRBV6-6
j_call: TRBJ2-5
cdr3_aa: CASSPSVETQYF

v_call: TRBV20-1
j_call: TRBJ2-5
cdr3_aa: CSLAAEETQYF

v_call: TRBV29-1
j_call: TRBJ2-2
cdr3_aa: CSVPTSGGMPGELFF

v_call: TRBV9
j_call: TRBJ1-5
cdr3_aa: CASSVDLGSNQPQHF

v_call: TRBV25-1
j_call: TRBJ1-1
cdr3_aa: CASSRTGTNTEAFF

v_call: TRBV3-1/TRBV3-2
j_call: TRBJ2-7
cdr3_aa: CASSHRGGDYEQYF

v_call: TRBV4-2
j_call: TRBJ1-2
cdr3_aa: CASSQGPTGDGYTF

v_call: TRBV2
j_call: TRBJ1-1
cdr3_aa: CASSATGVDTEAFF

v_call: TRBV11-2
j_call: TRBJ1-1
cdr3_aa: CASSLGTANTEAFF

v_call: TRBV19
j_call: TRBJ1-6
cdr3_aa: CASSHRDSDSPLHF

v_call: TRBV7-6
j_call: TRBJ2-1
cdr3_aa: CASSLVGNEQFF

v_call: TRBV5-5
j_call: TRBJ1-6
cdr3_aa: CASSLSNNYNSPLHF

v_call: TRBV28
j_call: TRBJ1-6
cdr3_aa: CASSLRQASYNSPLHF

v_call: TRBV7-8
j_call: TRBJ1-2
cdr3_aa: CASSFYGTRGGYTF

v_call: TRBV4-2
j_call: TRBJ2-1
cdr3_aa: CASSQTAGQGGHNEQFF

v_call: TRBV6-2/TRBV6-3
j_call: TRBJ2-7
cdr3_aa: CASSLYGAGVNEQYF

v_call: TRBV6-5
j_call: TRBJ2-7
cdr3_aa: CASNPTGTYEQYF

v_call: TRBV6-5
j_call: TRBJ2-5
cdr3_aa: CATPRAGLGKETQYF

v_call: TRBV7-2
j_call: TRBJ1-4
cdr3_aa: CASSQQTGREKLFF